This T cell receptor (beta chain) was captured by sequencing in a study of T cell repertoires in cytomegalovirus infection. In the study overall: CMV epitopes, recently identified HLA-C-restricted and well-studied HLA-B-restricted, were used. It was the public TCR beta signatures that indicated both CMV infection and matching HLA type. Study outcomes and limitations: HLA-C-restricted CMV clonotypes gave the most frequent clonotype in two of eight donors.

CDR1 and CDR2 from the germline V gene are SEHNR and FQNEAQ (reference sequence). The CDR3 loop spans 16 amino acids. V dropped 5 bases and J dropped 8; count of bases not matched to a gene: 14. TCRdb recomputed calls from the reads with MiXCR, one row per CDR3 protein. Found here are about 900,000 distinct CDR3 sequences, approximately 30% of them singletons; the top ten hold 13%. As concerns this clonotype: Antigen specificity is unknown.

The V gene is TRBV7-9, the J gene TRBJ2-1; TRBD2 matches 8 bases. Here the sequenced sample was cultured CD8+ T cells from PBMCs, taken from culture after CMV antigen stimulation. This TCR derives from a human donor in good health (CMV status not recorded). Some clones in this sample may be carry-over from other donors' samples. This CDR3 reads CASSPGGGRGAHEQFF. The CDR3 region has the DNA TGTGCCAGCAGCCCCGGGGGTGGGCGGGGGGCCCATGAGCAGTTCTTC.